Listed here is a single T cell receptor beta chain. CDR3 length equals 13 residues. V dropped 0 bases and J dropped 15; count of bases not matched to a gene: 6. The germline gives CDR1 SGHTA, CDR2 FQGTGA. These data are taken from a study of T-cell memory formation after mild COVID-19. TCRalpha and TCRbeta libraries used 5'RACE with constant-segment primers and UMIs. Each CDR3 protein is one row after TCRdb ran MiXCR on the 5' RACE reads. The table includes 180,000 or so distinct CDR3 sequences, about 9.9% detected once. What was sequenced was PBMCs or a T cell subset sorted from them (not recorded which). The receptor's source is a man aged 18 to 29 who had mild COVID-19 (a few samples of this study predate the infection). Cell type and time point are not known. The gene calls are TRBV7-3 and TRBJ2-1; 9 nucleotides match TRBD1. CDR3 region: CASSLTDRGSMFF. The CDR3 coding sequence is TGTGCCAGCAGCTTAACGGACAGGGGTTCTATGTTCTTC.